The text below deals with one TCR beta chain. There is no known antigen for this receptor. No much larger clonotype is one base removed from it; base qualities were not supplied. This entry belongs to a study of blood T cell repertoires in COVID-19 (dated by TCRdb to the early 2020s). At the level of the whole study: Samples from collaborators originated in the United States, Italy and Spain and spanned both the acute and convalescent phases of COVID-19. The prospective study material was composed of cDNA or gDNA derived from T cells, B-cell-depleted T cells, or PBMCs. Where available, HLA class I and class II types were obtained from metadata supplied by the sample provider rather than from assay-based typing. Samples were obtained from the ongoing ImmuneRACE study (first 160 participants) and from roughly 1,300 subjects provided by 6 global collaborators. The repertoires were made available in a free public database intended to serve as a resource for research on the immune response to SARS-CoV-2. The dataset comprised deeply sampled blood TCRbeta repertoires from subjects exposed to, actively infected with, or recovered from COVID-19. The sample metadata nearly always contained a de-identified subject ID, COVID-19 status, age in years and sex.

One collaborating source in Seattle enrolled patients during active infection and followed them longitudinally through the course of disease. Collaborating institutions collected whole blood in K2EDTA tubes following their own protocols. For TCRbeta analysis, collaborators shipped samples in one of three forms: frozen whole blood, isolated PBMCs, or DNA extracted from either of those sample types. TCRbeta CDR3 regions were amplified from genomic DNA using the immunoSEQ Assay, a bias-controlled multiplex PCR. The paper's processing steps were these. Nucleated cell counts per sample were estimated from amplification of reference gene primers within the assay. To quantify the absolute abundance of each unique TCRbeta CDR3 rearrangement, sequence reads were collapsed and filtered. For each sample, productive Simpson clonality was calculated as the square root of Simpson's diversity index across productive rearrangements. TCRdb provides this immuneACCESS table in a form limited to in-frame rearrangements. Some clones are lacking; in checked studies, under half of them reflect an unresolved V gene, and why the rest are absent is not known. V, J and clone size are those of that table, while D and trimming were read from the DNA. Within this sample are 10,000 to 15,000 clones, with 55% to 85% of them counted one time only. The ten largest clones take up 10% of the sample.

What the work shows at the level of the full study, not this receptor alone: The quantity of clinical and demographic metadata differed by source and by participant and was supplied without curation.

A distance of 13 bases separates the germline ends of V and J, which lose 4 bases and 3 bases respectively. Measured from the cysteine to the phenylalanine, the CDR3 is 14 residues long. Only CDR3 DNA remains: 42 bases, in frame from the first base. The germline V gene provides CDR1 KGHSH and CDR2 LQKENI. The specimen sequenced was peripheral blood. The source of this sequence is a man aged 55-75 years with COVID-19, enrolled during active disease. This sequence uses TRBV18 and TRBJ2-7; TRBD1 is perhaps the D gene, given 6 matching bases. The DNA is as follows: TGTGCCAGCTCACGGGCCGGGACACTCTACGAGCAGTACTTC. The encoded protein is CASSRAGTLYEQYF.